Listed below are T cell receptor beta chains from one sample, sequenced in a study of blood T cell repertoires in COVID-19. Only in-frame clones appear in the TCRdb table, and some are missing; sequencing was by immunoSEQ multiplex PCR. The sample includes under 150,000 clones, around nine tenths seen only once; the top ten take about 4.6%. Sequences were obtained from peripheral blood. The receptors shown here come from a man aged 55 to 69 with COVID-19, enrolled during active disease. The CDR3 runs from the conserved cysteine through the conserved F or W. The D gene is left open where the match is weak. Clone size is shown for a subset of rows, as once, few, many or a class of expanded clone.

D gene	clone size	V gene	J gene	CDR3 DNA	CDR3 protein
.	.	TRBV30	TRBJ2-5	TGTGCCTGGATTGGGCCGCTGGAAGAGACCCAGTACTTC	CAWIGPLEETQYF
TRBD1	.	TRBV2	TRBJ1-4	TGTGCCAGCGCTCCTGGACAGGCGAATGAAAAACTGTTTTTT	CASAPGQANEKLFF
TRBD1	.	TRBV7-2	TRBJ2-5	TGTGCCAGCAGCTTAGTTCAGGGGGCTCAACGAGAGACCCAGTACTTC	CASSLVQGAQRETQYF
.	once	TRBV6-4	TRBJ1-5	TGTGCCAGCAGCTTCCCTGGTCGAGAGGGCCAGCCCCAGCATTTT	CASSFPGREGQPQHF
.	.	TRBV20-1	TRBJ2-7	TGCAGTGCTTTAGTTGTATACGAGCAGTACTTC	CSALVVYEQYF
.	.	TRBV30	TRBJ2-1	TGTGCCTGGAGAATGGCTAGCTCCTACAATGAGCAGTTCTTC	CAWRMASSYNEQFF
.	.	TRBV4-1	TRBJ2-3	TGCGCCAGCAGCCAACGAGGAGCGGCGACTAGCACAGATACGCAGTATTTT	CASSQRGAATSTDTQYF
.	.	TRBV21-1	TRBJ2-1	TGTGCCAGCAGCAAAAGGCGGCTTCTAAGGGGCCTAGCGGGCCCCCGGGCGCAGTTCTTC	CASSKRRLLRGLAGPRAQFF
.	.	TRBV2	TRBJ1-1	TGTGCCAGCGGACTAGGGAACACTGAAGCTTTCTTT	CASGLGNTEAFF
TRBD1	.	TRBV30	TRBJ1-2	TGTGCCTGGACCTCGGGGACAGTAGACTATGGCTACACCTTC	CAWTSGTVDYGYTF
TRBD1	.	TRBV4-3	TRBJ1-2	TGCGCCAGCAGCCAATCGGACAGGGAGGTGGGTGGCTACACCTTC	CASSQSDREVGGYTF
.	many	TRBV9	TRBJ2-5	TGTGCCAGCAGCGCCACCTCGACGGTTGATTTGGAGGAGACCCAGTACTTC	CASSATSTVDLEETQYF
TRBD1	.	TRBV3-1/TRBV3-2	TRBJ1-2	TGTGCCAGCAGCCAACAGGGGGCCCTTTTTGGCTACACCTTC	CASSQQGALFGYTF
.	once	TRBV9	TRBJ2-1	TGTGCCAGCAGCGTTCTAGTTTCTTCCAATGAGCAGTTCTTC	CASSVLVSSNEQFF
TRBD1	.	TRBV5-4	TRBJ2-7	TGTGCCAGCAGCTTCCCCGGGTGGGACAGATCATACGAGCAGTACTTC	CASSFPGWDRSYEQYF
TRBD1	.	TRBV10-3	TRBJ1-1	TGTGCCATCAGTGATACGAGCAGGGGGAATAGAGCTTTCTTT	CAISDTSRGNRAFF
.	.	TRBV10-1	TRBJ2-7	TGCGCCAGCAGTGCCAGGGGTTACGAGCAGTACTTC	CASSARGYEQYF
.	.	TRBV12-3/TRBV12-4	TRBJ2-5	TGTGCCAGCAGTTTACGGGGGGCAGAGACCCAGTACTTC	CASSLRGAETQYF
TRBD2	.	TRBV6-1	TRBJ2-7	TGTGCCAGCAGTGGGACTAGCGGGAGGGCCCATTCCTACGAGCAGTACTTC	CASSGTSGRAHSYEQYF
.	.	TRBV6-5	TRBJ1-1	TGTGCCAGCATGCGGGGACCGATGAACACTGAAGCTTTCTTT	CASMRGPMNTEAFF
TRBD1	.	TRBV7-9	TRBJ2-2	TGTGCCAGCAGCTTAGCGGGACAGGGGAGTAACACCGGGGAGCTGTTTTTT	CASSLAGQGSNTGELFF
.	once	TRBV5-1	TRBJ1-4	TGCGCCAGCAATCAGACAGTTTATGAAAAACTGTTTTTT	CASNQTVYEKLFF
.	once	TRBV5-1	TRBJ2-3	TGCGCCAGCAGCTCGGACTTGAGCACAGATACGCAGTATTTT	CASSSDLSTDTQYF
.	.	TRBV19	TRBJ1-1	TGTGCCAGTAGTCTCCGGGACGGGAGGAACACTGAAGCTTTCTTT	CASSLRDGRNTEAFF
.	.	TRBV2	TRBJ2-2	TGTGCCAGCATGGAGGCCCCGGGCACCGGGGAGCTGTTTTTT	CASMEAPGTGELFF
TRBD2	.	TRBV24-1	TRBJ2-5	TGTGCCACCAGTGATTTTATAGCGGGGAGGGGAGAGACCCAGTACTTC	CATSDFIAGRGETQYF
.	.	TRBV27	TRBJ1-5	TGTGCCAGCAGTTTATCGGGCCTTGTATATCAGCCCCAGCATTTT	CASSLSGLVYQPQHF
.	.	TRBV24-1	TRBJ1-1	TGTGCCACCCGGGGGGCGGACACTGAAGCTTTCTTT	CATRGADTEAFF
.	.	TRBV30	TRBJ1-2	TGTGCCTGGAACCAGGGGAGACGGGGCTACACCTTC	CAWNQGRRGYTF
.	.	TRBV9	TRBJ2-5	TGTGCCAGCAGCGTCGGGATTCAAGAGACCCAGTACTTC	CASSVGIQETQYF
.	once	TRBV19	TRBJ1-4	TGTGCCAGTAGTGGACCGGGAAAGGAAAAACTGTTTTTT	CASSGPGKEKLFF
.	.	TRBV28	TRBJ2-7	TGTGCCAGCAGTGACTCAGGGGAACGGCTCGAGCAGTACTTC	CASSDSGERLEQYF
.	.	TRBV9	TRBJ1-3	TGTGCCAGCAGCGTAGCTCAGGGTGGAAACACCATATATTTT	CASSVAQGGNTIYF
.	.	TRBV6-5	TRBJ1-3	TGTGCCAGCACACGGACAGCCTCTGGAAACACCATATATTTT	CASTRTASGNTIYF